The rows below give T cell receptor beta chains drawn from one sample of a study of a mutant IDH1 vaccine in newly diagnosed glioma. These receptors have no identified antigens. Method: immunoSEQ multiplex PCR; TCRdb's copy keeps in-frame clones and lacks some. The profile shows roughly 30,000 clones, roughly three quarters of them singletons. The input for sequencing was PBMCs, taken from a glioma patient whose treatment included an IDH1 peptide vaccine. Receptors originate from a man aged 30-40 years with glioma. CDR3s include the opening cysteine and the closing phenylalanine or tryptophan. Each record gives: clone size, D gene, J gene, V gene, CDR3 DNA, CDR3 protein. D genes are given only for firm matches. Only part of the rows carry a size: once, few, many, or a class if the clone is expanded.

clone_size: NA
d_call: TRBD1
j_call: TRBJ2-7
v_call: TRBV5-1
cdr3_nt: TGCGCCAGCAGCTGGGGACAGGGTATGCTCGGCTACGAGCAGTACTTC
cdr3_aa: CASSWGQGMLGYEQYF

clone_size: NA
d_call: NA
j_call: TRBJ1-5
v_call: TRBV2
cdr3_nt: TGTGCCAGCAGTGAAGTAAATCAGCCCCAGCATTTT
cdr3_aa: CASSEVNQPQHF

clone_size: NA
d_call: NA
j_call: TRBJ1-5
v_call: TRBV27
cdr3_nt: TGTGCCAGCAGCGCCCGGGACCGAGATCAGCCCCAGCATTTT
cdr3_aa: CASSARDRDQPQHF

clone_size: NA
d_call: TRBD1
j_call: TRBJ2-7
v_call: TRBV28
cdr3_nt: TGTGCCAGCAGTCCCGACAGGGACGAGCAGTACTTC
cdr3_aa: CASSPDRDEQYF

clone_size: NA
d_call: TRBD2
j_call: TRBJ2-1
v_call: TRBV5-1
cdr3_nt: TGCGCCAGCAGCTTCACCAGCGGGGGGGCCTTCAGGGAGCAGTTCTTC
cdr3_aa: CASSFTSGGAFREQFF

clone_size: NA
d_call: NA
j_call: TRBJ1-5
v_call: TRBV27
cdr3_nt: TGTGCCAGCAGTACGGGGACGGGCGCAGGGAGGAATCAGCCCCAGCATTTT
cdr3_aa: CASSTGTGAGRNQPQHF

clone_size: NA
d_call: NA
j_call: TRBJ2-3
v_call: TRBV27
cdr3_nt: TGTGCCAGCAGTTCCCCGGGGTTAGGGACAGATACGCAGTATTTT
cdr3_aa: CASSSPGLGTDTQYF

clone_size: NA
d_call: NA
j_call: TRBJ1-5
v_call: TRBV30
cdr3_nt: TGTGCCTGGAGTATTGGTGGTCGTCCCCAGCATTTT
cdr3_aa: CAWSIGGRPQHF

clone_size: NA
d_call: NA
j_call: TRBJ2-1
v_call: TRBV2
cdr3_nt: TGTGCCAGCAGCCAGGACAGTGGCTTTTACAATGAGCAGTTCTTC
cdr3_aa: CASSQDSGFYNEQFF

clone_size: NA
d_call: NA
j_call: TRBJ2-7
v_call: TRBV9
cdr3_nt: TGTGCCAGCAGCCTAGCGCCGGAACTTTCCTACGAGCAGTACTTC
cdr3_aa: CASSLAPELSYEQYF

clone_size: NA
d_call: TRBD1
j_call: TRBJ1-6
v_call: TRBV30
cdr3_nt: TGTGCCTGGAGTGCGGGACAGAATTCACCCCTCCACTTT
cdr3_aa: CAWSAGQNSPLHF

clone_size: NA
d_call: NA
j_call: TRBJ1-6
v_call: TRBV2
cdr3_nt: TGTGCCGGCACCGGTCGGTTGGATTCACCCCTCCACTTT
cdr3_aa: CAGTGRLDSPLHF

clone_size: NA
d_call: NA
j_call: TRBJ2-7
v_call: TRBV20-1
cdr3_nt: TGCAGTGCTAGAGGATTCGAGCAGTACTTC
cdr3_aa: CSARGFEQYF

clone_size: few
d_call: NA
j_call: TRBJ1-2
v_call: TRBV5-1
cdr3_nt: TGCGCCAGCAGCCCATATTGGGGTCGGACTTATGGCTACACCTTC
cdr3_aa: CASSPYWGRTYGYTF

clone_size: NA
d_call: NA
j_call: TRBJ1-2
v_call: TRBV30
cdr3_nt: TGTGCCTGGAGTGTTGGGTATAACTATGGCTACACCTTC
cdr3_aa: CAWSVGYNYGYTF

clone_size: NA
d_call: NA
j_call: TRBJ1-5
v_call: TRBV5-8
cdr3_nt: TGTGCCAGCAGCTTGTTATTCCAGCCCCAGCATTTT
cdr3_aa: CASSLLFQPQHF

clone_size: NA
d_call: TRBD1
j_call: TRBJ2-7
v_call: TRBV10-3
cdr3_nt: TGTGCCATCGGGACAGTTGACTACGAGCAGTACTTC
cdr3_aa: CAIGTVDYEQYF

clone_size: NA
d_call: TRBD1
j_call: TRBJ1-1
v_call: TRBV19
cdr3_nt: TGTGCCAGTAGTATCAGGGGGCGCAATATGAACACTGAAGCTTTCTTT
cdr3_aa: CASSIRGRNMNTEAFF

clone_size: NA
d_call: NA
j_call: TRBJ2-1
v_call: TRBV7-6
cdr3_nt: TGTGCCAGCAGCCCGTACCCAGGCAATGAGCAGTTCTTC
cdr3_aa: CASSPYPGNEQFF

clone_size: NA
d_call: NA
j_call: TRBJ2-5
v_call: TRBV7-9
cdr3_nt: TGTGCCAGCAGCGCCCGGACAGCTGGGGAGACCCAGTACTTC
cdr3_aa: CASSARTAGETQYF

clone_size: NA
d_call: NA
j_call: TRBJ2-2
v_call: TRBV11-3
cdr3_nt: TGTGCCAGCAGCTTAGCCCAGGCCACCGGGGAGCTGTTTTTT
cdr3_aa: CASSLAQATGELFF

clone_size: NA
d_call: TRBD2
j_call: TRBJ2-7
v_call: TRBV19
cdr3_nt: TGTGCCAGTAGTATACGTCCTACTAGCGCCAGCTCCTACGAGCAGTACTTC
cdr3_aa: CASSIRPTSASSYEQYF

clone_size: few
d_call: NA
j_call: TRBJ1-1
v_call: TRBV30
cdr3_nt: TGTGCCTGGAGGAACCCGCGGACAGCCTTGAACACTGAAGCTTTCTTT
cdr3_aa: CAWRNPRTALNTEAFF

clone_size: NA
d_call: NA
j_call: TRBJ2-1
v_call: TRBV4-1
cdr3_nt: TGCGCCAGCAGCCAAGTGGGTGGTCGTGGCAATGAGCAGTTCTTC
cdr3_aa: CASSQVGGRGNEQFF

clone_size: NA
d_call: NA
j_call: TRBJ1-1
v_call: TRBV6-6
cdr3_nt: TGTGCCAGCAGTTATAAAGGGGAGGTCACTGAAGCTTTCTTT
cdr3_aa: CASSYKGEVTEAFF

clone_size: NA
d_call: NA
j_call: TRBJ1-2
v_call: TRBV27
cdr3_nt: TGTGCCAGCAGTCTTACGAGTACCGCTATCTATGGCTACACCTTC
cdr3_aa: CASSLTSTAIYGYTF

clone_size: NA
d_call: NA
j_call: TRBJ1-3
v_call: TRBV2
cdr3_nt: TGTGCCAGCTCACCCCGGCACAGAAGAACGTCTGGAAACACCATATATTTT
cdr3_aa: CASSPRHRRTSGNTIYF

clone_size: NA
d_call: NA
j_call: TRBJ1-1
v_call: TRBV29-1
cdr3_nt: TGCAGCGCTGACCCTACGACAGGTGAGAACACTGAAGCTTTCTTT
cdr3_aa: CSADPTTGENTEAFF

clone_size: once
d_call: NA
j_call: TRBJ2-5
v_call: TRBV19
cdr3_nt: TGTGCCAGTAGTAGGAGAGGGGGCGCGGGACAAGAGACCCAGTACTTC
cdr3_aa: CASSRRGGAGQETQYF

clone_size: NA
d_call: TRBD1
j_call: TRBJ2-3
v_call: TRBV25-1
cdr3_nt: TGTGCCAGCTCATATTCCACCGGGACAGGGTTGTCAGATACGCAGTATTTT
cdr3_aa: CASSYSTGTGLSDTQYF

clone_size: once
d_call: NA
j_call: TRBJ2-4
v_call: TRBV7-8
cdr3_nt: TGTGCCAGCAGCTACCCGGGGAGCATTCAGTACTTC
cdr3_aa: CASSYPGSIQYF

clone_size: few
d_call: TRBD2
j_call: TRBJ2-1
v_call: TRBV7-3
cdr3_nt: TGTGCCAGCAGCTTACTAGCGGGGGCCTACAATGAGCAGTTCTTC
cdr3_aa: CASSLLAGAYNEQFF

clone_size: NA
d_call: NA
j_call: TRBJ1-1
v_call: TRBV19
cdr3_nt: TGTGCCAGTAGCCTTCGTTGGGAGAACACTGAAGCTTTCTTT
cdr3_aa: CASSLRWENTEAFF

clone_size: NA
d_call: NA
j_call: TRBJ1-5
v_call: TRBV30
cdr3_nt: TGTGCCTGGAGTCTATTGTCAGATTCTTATAGCAATCAGCCCCAGCATTTT
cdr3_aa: CAWSLLSDSYSNQPQHF

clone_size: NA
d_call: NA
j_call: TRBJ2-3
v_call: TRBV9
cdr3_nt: TGTGCCAGCAGCGTACAGGGTGGTATTAGCACAGATACGCAGTATTTT
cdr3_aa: CASSVQGGISTDTQYF

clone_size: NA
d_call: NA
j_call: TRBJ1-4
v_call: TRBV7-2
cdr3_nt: TGTGCCAGCAGCTCCCAGCCCGATGGGGAAAAACTGTTTTTT
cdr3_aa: CASSSQPDGEKLFF

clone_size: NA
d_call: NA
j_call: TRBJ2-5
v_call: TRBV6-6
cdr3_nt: TGTGCCAGCAGTTACTCGGGTGGCCCGGCGGAGACCCAGTACTTC
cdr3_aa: CASSYSGGPAETQYF

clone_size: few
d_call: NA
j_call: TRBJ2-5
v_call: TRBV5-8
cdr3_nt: TGTGCCAGCAGCCAGAGGGATTTGGAGACCCAGTACTTC
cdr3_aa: CASSQRDLETQYF

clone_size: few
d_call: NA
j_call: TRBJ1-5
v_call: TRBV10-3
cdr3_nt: TGTGCCATCTGGACGGGAGATAGCAATCAGCCCCAGCATTTT
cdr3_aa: CAIWTGDSNQPQHF

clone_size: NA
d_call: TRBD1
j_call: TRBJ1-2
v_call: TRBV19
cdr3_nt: TGTGCCAGTAGTATAGTCGCCGGGACAGATGGCTACACCTTC
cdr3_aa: CASSIVAGTDGYTF

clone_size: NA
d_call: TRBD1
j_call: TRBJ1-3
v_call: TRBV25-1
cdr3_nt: TGTGCCAGCAGCAATACAGGGGGCGGAGGAAACACCATATATTTT
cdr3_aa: CASSNTGGGGNTIYF

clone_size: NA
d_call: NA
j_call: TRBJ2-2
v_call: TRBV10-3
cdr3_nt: TGTGCCATCAGTTTCGCTCCGAACACCGGGGAGCTGTTTTTT
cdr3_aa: CAISFAPNTGELFF

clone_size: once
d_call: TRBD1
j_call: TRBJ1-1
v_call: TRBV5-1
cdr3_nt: TGCGCCAGCAGCTTAGGGACAGGGATTGCCGAAGCTTTCTTT
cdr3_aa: CASSLGTGIAEAFF

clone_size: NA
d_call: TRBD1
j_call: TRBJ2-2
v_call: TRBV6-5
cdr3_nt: TGTGCCAGCAGTTACTCTTACCAGGGGGACACCGGGGAGCTGTTTTTT
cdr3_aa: CASSYSYQGDTGELFF

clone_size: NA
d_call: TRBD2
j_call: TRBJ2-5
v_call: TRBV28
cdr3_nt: TGTGCCAGCAGTTTTGGACTAGCGGGAGAGACCCAGTACTTC
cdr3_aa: CASSFGLAGETQYF

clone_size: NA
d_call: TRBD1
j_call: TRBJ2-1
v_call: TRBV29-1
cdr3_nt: TGCAGCGTTGAAGGTAGCGCCCGGACAGGGGGCTACAATGAGCAGTTCTTC
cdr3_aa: CSVEGSARTGGYNEQFF

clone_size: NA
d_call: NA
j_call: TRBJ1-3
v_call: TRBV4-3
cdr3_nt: TGCGCCAGCAGCCCCAGACTGTCCTCTGGAAACACCATATATTTT
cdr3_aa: CASSPRLSSGNTIYF

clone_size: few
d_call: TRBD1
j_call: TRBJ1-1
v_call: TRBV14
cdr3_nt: TGTGCCAGCAGCCTAGGAGACAGGGGACTGCGAGCTTTCTTT
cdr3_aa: CASSLGDRGLRAFF

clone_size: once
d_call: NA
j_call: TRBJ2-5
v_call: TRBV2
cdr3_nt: TGTGCCAGCAGTGAAGGACGGGGTTGGGAGACCCAGTACTTC
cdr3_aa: CASSEGRGWETQYF

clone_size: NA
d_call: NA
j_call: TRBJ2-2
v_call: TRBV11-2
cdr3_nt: TGTGCCAGCAGCTTAGTGGGCCAAGAGACCGGGGAGCTGTTTTTT
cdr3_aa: CASSLVGQETGELFF

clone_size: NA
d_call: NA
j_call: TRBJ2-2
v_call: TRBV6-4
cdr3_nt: TGTGCCAGCAGTGAGGGACAAGACACCGGGGAGCTGTTTTTT
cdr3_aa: CASSEGQDTGELFF